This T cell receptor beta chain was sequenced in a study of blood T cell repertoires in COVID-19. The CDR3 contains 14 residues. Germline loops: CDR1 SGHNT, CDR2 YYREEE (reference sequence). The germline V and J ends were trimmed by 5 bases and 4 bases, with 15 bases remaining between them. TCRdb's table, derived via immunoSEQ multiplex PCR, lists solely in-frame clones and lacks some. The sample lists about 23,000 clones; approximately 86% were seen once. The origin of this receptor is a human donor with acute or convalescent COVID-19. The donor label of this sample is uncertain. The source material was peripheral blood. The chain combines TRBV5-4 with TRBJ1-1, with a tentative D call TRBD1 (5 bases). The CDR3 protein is CASRGGAIGTEAFF. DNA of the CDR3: TGTGCCAGCAGGGGAGGGGCCATCGGCACTGAAGCTTTCTTT.